This TCR beta chain was recorded in a study of siplizumab effects on memory and regulatory T cells. CDR3 length: 16 residues. Germline V gene lookup returns CDR1 MNHEY and CDR2 SMNVEV (reference sequence). V was pared by 6 bases and J by 6 bases, with 21 bases between. Points on this clone: Its antigen is not known.

Profiling relied on immunoSEQ multiplex PCR, and the TCRdb table lists in-frame clones only, not all of them. The sample has approximately 100,000 clones, under 95% seen once. General study points: Left unconfirmed was the suppressive function of proliferating Tregs from siplizumab cultures. On average, about 72% of mappable alloreactive CD4+ clones were Treg-derived under siplizumab, against 25% to 30% in controls. Roughly 80-96% of proliferating CD4+ or CD8+ clones lacked an assignable naive or memory phenotype. Assignment to unstimulated subsets succeeded for only a minor fraction of the alloreactive clones.

The rearrangement joins TRBV27 to TRBJ1-5; weak D call: TRBD1 (5 bases). This receptor was taken from a human donor in good health. Sequencing input: Tregs sorted from blood. CDR3 protein: CASSSRRTAGGQPQHF. The DNA of the CDR3 is TGTGCCAGCAGCTCCCGACGGACGGCGGGGGGTCAGCCCCAGCATTTT.